Presented here are 7 T cell receptor beta chains from one specimen sequenced in a study of blood T cells in healthy people across ages. Primers used in a second PCR of roughly 6 to 11 cycles were a sample-barcoded 5' primer and a J-beta primer mix. TCRdb ran MiXCR on the 5' RACE reads and lists one entry per CDR3 protein. This table holds 1.5 million to 2 million distinct CDR3 sequences, about 30% found once. The sequenced material came from blood. These receptors all come from a woman between 25 and 40 years old in good health.

This clonotype was recorded at least ten times. The gene calls are TRBV18 and TRBJ2-1, with 7 positions matching TRBD2. The CDR3 extends over 15 amino acids. V shed 8 bases, J shed 0 bases, and the junction held 7 bases outside the gene matches. Germline V CDR1 and CDR2: KGHSH, LQKENI. CDR3 DNA: TGTGCCAGCAGTCCAGCGGGGCGCTCCTACAATGAGCAGTTCTTC. It specifies CASSPAGRSYNEQFF.

This clonotype was seen more than once but under ten times. The chain links TRBV29-1 to TRBJ2-1, with D hard to call. The germline CDR1 and CDR2 sequences are SQVTM and ANQGSEA. The length of the CDR3 is 11 residues. Trimming pared 8 bases from V and 8 bases from J, leaving 13 bases between. The CDR3 is CSTEVGHEQFF. The DNA of the CDR3 is TGCAGCACCGAGGTAGGCCATGAGCAGTTCTTC.

The chain uses TRBV12-5 and TRBJ2-1; the D gene could be TRBD1 or TRBD2 (6 bases each). Germline V gives CDR1 LGHNT, CDR2 FRNRAP. The CDR3 runs 16 residues. With 3 bases removed from V and 7 bases from J, the gap between germline ends came to 19 bases. CDR3 amino acids: CASGFPGASVGNEQFF. DNA for the CDR3: TGTGCTAGTGGTTTCCCGGGGGCTAGCGTTGGGAATGAGCAGTTCTTC. Using reference TRBV12-5 and TRBJ2-1 for the parts outside the CDR3, the full variable domain is DARVTQTPRHKVTEMGQEVTMRCQPILGHNTVFWYRQTMMQGLELLAYFRNRAPLDDSGMPKDRFSAEMPDATLATLKIQPSEPRDSAVYFCASGFPGASVGNEQFFGPGTRLTVL.

This clonotype was seen at least ten times. This chain joins TRBV29-1 and TRBJ2-5, with TRBD2 as a possible D gene (5 bases). Germline V gene data show CDR1 as SQVTM and CDR2 as ANQGSEA. This CDR3 contains 13 residues. V lost 3 bases and J 3 bases, leaving 11 bases between the germline ends. The CDR3 nucleotides read TGCAGCGTTGACACTAGAGGCGAAGAGACCCAGTACTTC. This sequence encodes CSVDTRGEETQYF.

A few counts support this clonotype. The V and J genes are TRBV7-8 and TRBJ2-7; maybe TRBD1 (5 bases). This CDR3 is built from 14 residues. The V end lost 6 bases, the J end lost 4 bases, and 16 bases lay between the germline ends. CDR1 and CDR2 (germline): SGHVS, FQNEAQ. CDR3 DNA: TGTGCCAGCAGGCTGACACAGACAGATTACGAGCAGTACTTC. It specifies CASRLTQTDYEQYF. Together with reference TRBV7-8 and TRBJ2-7, the CDR3 gives the full variable domain: GAGVSQSPRYKVAKRGQDVALRCDPISGHVSLFWYQQALGQGPEFLTYFQNEAQLDKSGLPSDRFFAERPEGSVSTLKIQRTQQEDSAVYLCASRLTQTDYEQYFGPGTRLTVT.

A few counts support this clonotype. The chain combines TRBV7-2 with TRBJ2-5, with 9 bases matching TRBD1. The germline CDR1 and CDR2 sequences are SGHTA and FQGNSA. V shed 6 bases and J 2 bases; nucleotides not matched to a gene: 7. CDR3 length equals 15 residues. CDR3 protein: CASRLQGARQETQYF. CDR3 bases: TGTGCCAGCAGGCTACAGGGGGCGAGGCAAGAGACCCAGTACTTC. The complete variable domain, with remaining parts taken from reference TRBV7-2 and TRBJ2-5, reads GAGVSQSPSNKVTEKGKDVELRCDPISGHTALYWYRQSLGQGLEFLIYFQGNSAPDKSGLPSDRFSAERTGGSVSTLTIQRTQQEDSAVYLCASRLQGARQETQYFGPGTRLLVL.

This clonotype was detected only once. With a much larger clone just one base away, this may be a read error. V and J are TRBV7-2 and TRBJ2-7, with D hard to call. Trimming removed 4 bases at V and 7 bases at J, with 8 bases between. The CDR3 consists of 11 residues. Germline V gene data show CDR1 as SGHTA and CDR2 as FQGNSA. The CDR3 reads CASSYNHEQYF. The CDR3 DNA reads as TGTGCCAGCAGCTATAACCATGAGCAGTACTTC.